This T cell receptor beta chain was sequenced in a study of blood T cell repertoires in COVID-19. In this sample, this clone turned up once. Germline-derived CDR1 and CDR2 are SGHRS and YFSETQ. V trimming: 1 base; J trimming: 5 bases; junction bases outside the gene matches: 3. CDR3 length equals 15 residues. The method was immunoSEQ multiplex PCR; TCRdb's version includes in-frame clones alone and lacks a portion of them. The sample holds about 330,000 clones, 80% to 90% seen once. This sequence joins TRBV5-1 and TRBJ2-2; 9 nucleotides line up with TRBD2. The TCR sequence derives from a man aged 30 to 39 with COVID-19, enrolled during active disease. Sequenced sample: peripheral blood. The CDR3 nucleotides are TGCGCCAGCAGCTTGCTCACTAGCGGGACCGGGGAGCTGTTTTTT. Translation gives CASSLLTSGTGELFF.